These T cell receptor beta chains were read from a single sample in a study of PD-1 blockade in classical Hodgkin lymphoma. Repertoires were generated with immunoSEQ multiplex PCR, while TCRdb's copy carries only in-frame clones and drops some. The sample has tens of thousands of clones, roughly 78% seen once. The sample in question was peripheral blood mononuclear cells (PBMCs), obtained before the fourth cycle of nivolumab. These receptors came from a human donor with classical Hodgkin lymphoma. Each CDR3 is given with its conserved first and last residue. D genes are given only for firm matches. Clone size is stated in some rows and not others, as once, few, many or a class when expanded.

J gene | clone size | V gene | D gene | CDR3 protein | CDR3 DNA
TRBJ2-3 | . | TRBV19 | TRBD1 | CASSNRGTGADTQYF | TGTGCCAGTAGTAATAGAGGGACAGGGGCGGATACGCAGTATTTT
TRBJ1-5 | once | TRBV28 | TRBD1 | CASSLLVRGDQPQHF | TGTGCCAGCAGTTTATTGGTCAGGGGGGATCAGCCCCAGCATTTT
TRBJ2-2 | . | TRBV7-6 | . | CASSPKGGELFF | TGTGCCAGCAGCCCCAAGGGCGGGGAGCTGTTTTTT
TRBJ1-1 | . | TRBV18 | TRBD1 | CASSPGTENTEAFF | TGTGCCAGCTCACCAGGGACAGAGAACACTGAAGCTTTCTTT
TRBJ1-1 | . | TRBV6-1 | TRBD1 | CASSEARTGSRTEAFF | TGTGCCAGCAGTGAAGCCCGGACAGGGAGTCGCACTGAAGCTTTCTTT
TRBJ2-6 | once | TRBV6-1 | TRBD2 | CASSEWTSGRASGANVLTF | TGTGCCAGCAGTGAATGGACTAGCGGGAGGGCCTCTGGGGCCAACGTCCTGACTTTC
TRBJ2-1 | . | TRBV7-6 | TRBD2 | CASSYERGEYSYNEQFF | TGTGCCAGCAGCTACGAGCGGGGGGAATACTCCTACAATGAGCAGTTCTTC
TRBJ2-3 | . | TRBV2 | . | CASSIADTQYF | TGTGCCAGCAGTATAGCAGATACGCAGTATTTT
TRBJ2-5 | . | TRBV27 | TRBD1 | CASSLLAWGQGDQETQYF | TGTGCCAGCAGTTTATTGGCGTGGGGACAGGGGGACCAAGAGACCCAGTACTTC
TRBJ1-1 | . | TRBV6-5 | . | CASSYLWTSMNTEAFF | TGTGCCAGCAGTTACCTTTGGACAAGCATGAACACTGAAGCTTTCTTT
TRBJ2-2 | . | TRBV4-1 | . | CASNLLGGGELFF | TGCGCCAGCAACCTACTGGGAGGCGGGGAGCTGTTTTTT
TRBJ1-2 | . | TRBV6-5 | . | CASSPLYPGGYTF | TGTGCCAGCAGTCCCCTCTACCCCGGGGGCTACACCTTC
TRBJ1-3 | . | TRBV11-2 | TRBD1 | CASSPRQGSSGNTIYF | TGTGCCAGCAGCCCCCGACAGGGGAGCTCTGGAAACACCATATATTTT
TRBJ2-7 | . | TRBV5-6 | . | CASSQTPPAEQYF | TGTGCCAGCAGCCAAACCCCTCCGGCTGAGCAGTACTTC
TRBJ2-7 | . | TRBV30 | . | CAWSPFPGIAYEQYF | TGTGCCTGGAGCCCTTTTCCAGGGATCGCCTACGAGCAGTACTTC
TRBJ1-2 | few | TRBV7-2 | . | CASSSGVNYGYTF | TGTGCCAGCAGCTCGGGTGTAAACTATGGCTACACCTTC
TRBJ2-3 | . | TRBV18 | . | CASSPLGTDTQYF | TGTGCCAGCTCACCACTGGGCACAGATACGCAGTATTTT
TRBJ2-1 | . | TRBV11-2 | . | CASSAFRRRVQFF | TGTGCCAGCAGCGCATTTCGGCGGAGGGTGCAGTTCTTC
TRBJ2-1 | . | TRBV7-9 | . | CASSYRDNEQFF | TGTGCCAGCAGCTACCGGGACAATGAGCAGTTCTTC
TRBJ2-5 | . | TRBV7-2 | TRBD2 | CASSLGLAGARETQYF | TGTGCCAGCAGCTTAGGGCTAGCGGGGGCCAGGGAGACCCAGTACTTC
TRBJ2-2 | . | TRBV2 | . | CASNSRGTGELFF | TGTGCCAGCAATTCCAGGGGAACCGGGGAGCTGTTTTTT
TRBJ1-2 | few | TRBV19 | . | CASRNRGGFDGYTF | TGTGCCAGCAGAAATCGCGGGGGATTCGATGGCTACACCTTC
TRBJ1-2 | . | TRBV11-2 | TRBD1 | CASSLVAGGPTGSYGYTF | TGTGCCAGCAGCTTAGTGGCAGGGGGCCCTACCGGATCCTATGGCTACACCTTC
TRBJ2-5 | few | TRBV30 | TRBD2 | CAWSDGTSLLQETQYF | TGTGCCTGGAGTGATGGGACTAGCCTTCTCCAAGAGACCCAGTACTTC
TRBJ2-1 | . | TRBV4-3 | . | CASSQAERQVYNEQFF | TGCGCCAGCAGCCAAGCTGAAAGGCAAGTCTACAATGAGCAGTTCTTC
TRBJ2-5 | many | TRBV7-8 | TRBD1 | CAGSALQGASGETQYF | TGTGCCGGCAGCGCCCTACAGGGGGCTAGCGGAGAGACCCAGTACTTC
TRBJ2-7 | . | TRBV6-5 | TRBD2 | CASRTSGGSYEQYF | TGTGCCAGCAGGACTAGCGGGGGATCCTACGAGCAGTACTTC
TRBJ2-1 | . | TRBV19 | TRBD2 | CASISLVGGFNEQFF | TGTGCCAGTATATCCCTTGTGGGAGGGTTCAATGAGCAGTTCTTC
TRBJ1-2 | . | TRBV28 | TRBD1 | CASSSPRDPTGEHGYTF | TGTGCCAGCAGTTCCCCTCGCGACCCGACAGGGGAGCATGGCTACACCTTC
TRBJ1-1 | . | TRBV6-5 | . | CASRDPGRDEAFF | TGTGCCAGCAGAGACCCGGGGAGGGATGAAGCTTTCTTT
TRBJ1-5 | . | TRBV19 | . | CASSTLGRAGQPQHF | TGTGCCAGTAGCACCTTGGGCAGGGCGGGTCAGCCCCAGCATTTT
TRBJ2-3 | . | TRBV11-1 | . | CASSLRGWVTDTQYF | TGTGCCAGCAGCTTAAGGGGGTGGGTCACAGATACGCAGTATTTT
TRBJ2-5 | . | TRBV18 | . | CASSPAGSVQETQYF | TGTGCCAGCTCACCCGCCGGGAGTGTACAAGAGACCCAGTACTTC
TRBJ2-6 | . | TRBV7-2 | . | CACSGRSGANVLTF | TGTGCCTGCTCGGGGCGCTCTGGGGCCAACGTCCTGACTTTC
TRBJ1-6 | medium-sized | TRBV19 | . | CASTGANYNSPLHF | TGTGCCAGTACAGGGGCTAACTATAATTCACCCCTCCACTTT
TRBJ1-4 | once | TRBV6-6 | . | CASSSISPGGKLFF | TGTGCCAGCAGTTCGATTAGCCCAGGAGGAAAACTGTTTTTT
TRBJ1-5 | . | TRBV7-2 | . | CASTAGGLSNQPQHF | TGTGCCAGCACGGCAGGCGGGTTGAGCAATCAGCCCCAGCATTTT
TRBJ2-5 | . | TRBV19 | TRBD1 | CASSPGQGGTQYF | TGTGCCAGTTCCCCGGGACAGGGGGGGACCCAGTACTTC
TRBJ2-3 | . | TRBV4-1 | . | CASSQGAGGLSTDTQYF | TGCGCCAGCAGCCAAGGGGCCGGGGGCCTTAGCACAGATACGCAGTATTTT
TRBJ1-2 | . | TRBV2 | TRBD1 | CASRVLRDRGLSGYTF | TGTGCCAGCAGAGTACTCCGGGACAGGGGGCTCAGTGGCTACACCTTC
TRBJ2-7 | . | TRBV6-1 | . | CASNPLRARGHEQYF | TGTGCCAGCAATCCTCTAAGGGCCAGGGGCCACGAGCAGTACTTC
TRBJ2-7 | . | TRBV2 | . | CASNREKATYEQYF | TGTGCCAGTAACAGGGAAAAGGCGACCTACGAGCAGTACTTC
TRBJ2-2 | . | TRBV7-2 | . | CASSQSLTGELFF | TGTGCCAGCAGCCAGAGCCTAACCGGGGAGCTGTTTTTT
TRBJ2-7 | . | TRBV7-2 | TRBD2 | CASSLYSGGDYEQYF | TGTGCCAGCAGCTTATATAGCGGGGGGGATTACGAGCAGTACTTC
TRBJ1-2 | many | TRBV19 | . | CASSFPDFGYGYTF | TGTGCCAGTAGCTTCCCGGATTTTGGCTATGGCTACACCTTC
TRBJ2-2 | . | TRBV19 | . | CASSIVANTGELFF | TGTGCCAGTAGTATCGTAGCGAACACCGGGGAGCTGTTTTTT
TRBJ2-7 | . | TRBV5-1 | TRBD1 | CASSFWPGTVNYEQYF | TGCGCCAGCAGCTTTTGGCCCGGGACAGTTAACTACGAGCAGTACTTC
TRBJ1-5 | . | TRBV2 | . | CASTSTVRSNQPQHF | TGTGCCAGCACCTCCACGGTACGGAGCAATCAGCCCCAGCATTTT
TRBJ1-4 | . | TRBV6-5 | . | CASSPWAGDEKLFF | TGTGCCAGCAGCCCCTGGGCAGGGGACGAAAAACTGTTTTTT
TRBJ1-2 | . | TRBV6-6 | . | CASSYYAANYGYTF | TGTGCCAGCAGTTACTACGCCGCCAACTATGGCTACACCTTC
TRBJ2-1 | . | TRBV4-1 | TRBD2 | CASSRTSGYNEQFF | TGCGCCAGCAGTCGGACTAGCGGTTACAATGAGCAGTTCTTC
TRBJ2-2 | . | TRBV18 | . | CASSPQGRNTGELFF | TGTGCCAGCTCACCACAGGGTAGGAACACCGGGGAGCTGTTTTTT
TRBJ2-5 | . | TRBV10-3 | TRBD1 | CAIRQGTEETQYF | TGTGCCATCAGGCAGGGGACAGAAGAGACCCAGTACTTC
TRBJ1-3 | . | TRBV12-5 | TRBD1 | CASGGGTGTAGNTIYF | TGTGCTAGTGGTGGCGGGACAGGGACGGCTGGAAACACCATATATTTT
TRBJ2-3 | . | TRBV5-1 | . | CASSLDGADTQYF | TGCGCCAGCAGCTTGGACGGGGCAGATACGCAGTATTTT
TRBJ2-1 | . | TRBV19 | TRBD1 | CASSILRGGIGYNEQFF | TGTGCCAGTAGTATCCTAAGAGGGGGCATCGGCTACAATGAGCAGTTCTTC